Following are 32 T cell receptor beta chains from one sample sequenced in a study of blood T cell repertoires in COVID-19. TCRdb keeps only in-frame clones here, not all; method: immunoSEQ multiplex PCR. The table lists around 63,000 clones, 85% to 90% of them singletons. The sequencing sample was made of peripheral blood. These receptors all stem from an older woman with COVID-19, enrolled during active disease.

The chain has TRBV19 and TRBJ1-2, with 7 nucleotides matching TRBD1. V was pared by 9 bases and J by 4 bases, with 8 bases of the junction left unmatched. Germline V gene data show CDR1 as LNHDA and CDR2 as SQIVND (reference sequence). This CDR3 is 13 amino acids long. The CDR3 bases are TGTGCCAGCCGACAGGGTGTTAGCTATGGCTACACCTTC. Protein sequence: CASRQGVSYGYTF.

CDR3 in DNA: TGTGCCAGCAGGTTGAGCGGAGGGATCAATGAGCAGTTCTTC. This translates into CASRLSGGINEQFF. The V gene is TRBV6-5, the J gene TRBJ2-1; D is perhaps TRBD2 (6 bases). In germline, CDR1 is MNHEY, CDR2 SVGAGI. V was cut by 6 bases and J by 6 bases, with 15 bases left in between. The CDR3 has 14 residues.

The V gene is TRBV5-5, the J gene TRBJ2-5; unclear D gene. The CDR3 runs to 11 residues. The V gene's germline CDR1 is SGHKS and CDR2 YYEKEE (reference sequence). Trimming cost V 2 bases and J 5 bases, with 4 bases left between them. CDR3 amino acids: CASSFIETQYF. CDR3 in DNA: TGTGCCAGCAGCTTTATCGAGACCCAGTACTTC.

This CDR3 reads CASSSVGGAAGNEKLFF. CDR3 sequence (DNA): TGTGCCAGCAGCTCGGTTGGGGGGGCGGCGGGAAATGAAAAACTGTTTTTT. The V and J genes are TRBV13 and TRBJ1-4; tentative D call: TRBD1 (6 bases). CDR3 length: 17 residues. Trimming pared 4 bases from V and 5 bases from J, leaving 20 bases between. The germline V gene has CDR1 PRHDT and CDR2 FYEKMQ (reference sequence).

This chain links TRBV7-9 with TRBJ1-6; D is unresolved. CDR3 length equals 15 residues. Germline V gives CDR1 SEHNR, CDR2 FQNEAQ (reference sequence). Trimming stripped 5 bases from V and 8 bases from J, with 16 bases between. The DNA for the CDR3 is TGTGCCAGCAGCCCCCTTCGAGGGTTGGATTCACCCCTCCACTTT. Translated: CASSPLRGLDSPLHF.

This clone showed up just once. The chain couples TRBV19 to TRBJ2-2; possibly TRBD2 for D (6 bases). Germline loops: CDR1 LNHDA, CDR2 SQIVND (reference sequence). CDR3 length: 15 residues. V lost 1 base, J lost 3 bases, and 9 bases lay in between. CDR3 sequence: CASSIGLAYTGELFF. In nucleotides, the CDR3 is TGTGCCAGTAGTATAGGGCTAGCGTACACCGGGGAGCTGTTTTTT.

The chain is built from TRBV12-3 or TRBV12-4 and TRBJ1-3; D not certain. This CDR3 comprises 12 residues. V shed 5 bases and J shed 4 bases, with 6 bases lying between them. CDR3 in amino acids: CASSLQGNTIYF. As DNA, the CDR3 is TGTGCCAGCAGTCTCCAGGGAAACACCATATATTTT.

The chain is built from TRBV7-9 and TRBJ2-7; D may be TRBD2 (5 bases). With 5 bases removed from V and 3 bases from J, the gap between germline ends came to 14 bases. Germline V CDR1 and CDR2: SEHNR, FQNEAQ (reference sequence). The CDR3 spans 14 residues. The CDR3 DNA reads TGTGCCAGCAGCAGACCGGGGTCCGGCTACGAGCAGTACTTC. Translated: CASSRPGSGYEQYF.

The chain couples TRBV20-1 to TRBJ2-7; unclear D gene. From germline, CDR1 is DFQATT and CDR2 SNEGSKA (reference sequence). The CDR3 spans 10 residues. Between the trimmed V and J ends, which lost 3 bases and 6 bases, there was a span of 6 bases. The CDR3 is CSASRSEQYF. DNA of the CDR3: TGCAGTGCTAGCCGCAGCGAGCAGTACTTC.

The J gene is TRBJ2-7, the V gene TRBV2; D is possibly TRBD1 (6 bases). CDR1 and CDR2 from the germline V gene are SNHLY and FYNNEI. The V and J ends lost 10 bases and 4 bases respectively, with 14 bases between them. The CDR3 totals 12 residues. The CDR3 region has the DNA TGTGCCAACCGGGACACCTCATACGAGCAGTACTTC. It is translated as CANRDTSYEQYF.

This rearrangement joins TRBV19 to TRBJ2-1, with D possibly being TRBD2 (6 bases). V gave up 5 bases and J gave up 7 bases, with 15 bases separating them. The CDR3 is 14 residues long. Germline lookup yields CDR1 LNHDA and CDR2 SQIVND (reference sequence). Here the CDR3 reads CASSPLFGRNEQFF. Written as DNA, the CDR3 is TGTGCCAGTAGTCCTCTCTTCGGGAGAAATGAGCAGTTCTTC.

The chain carries TRBV5-1 and TRBJ2-1; 8 nucleotides agree with TRBD1. The junction had 6 bases not matched to a gene; V was cut back by 4 bases and J by 0 bases. The CDR3 runs to 16 residues. CDR1 is SGHRS, CDR2 YFSETQ, per germline. Here the CDR3 reads CASSVRTGSSYNEQFF. In nucleotides, the CDR3 is TGCGCCAGCAGCGTGCGGACAGGGAGCTCCTACAATGAGCAGTTCTTC.

This chain joins TRBV6-4 and TRBJ1-6, with 8 bases identical to TRBD1. The CDR3 length is 17 residues. V shed 2 bases, J shed 11 bases, and the junction held 14 bases outside the gene matches. Germline CDR1 reads MRHNA; CDR2 reads SNTAGT. CDR3 amino acids: CASSDARWDRRGAPLHF. CDR3 nucleotides: TGTGCCAGCAGTGACGCTCGCTGGGACAGGCGAGGGGCACCCCTCCACTTT.

This clone occurred once. The rearrangement joins TRBV28 to TRBJ2-2, with 11 bases that match TRBD1. V shed 6 bases and J 6 bases; nucleotides not matched to a gene: 6. CDR1 is MDHEN, CDR2 SYDVKM, per germline. The CDR3 contains 15 residues. The CDR3 spells CASRGGQGDAGELFF. CDR3 coding DNA: TGTGCCAGCAGGGGGGGACAGGGGGACGCCGGGGAGCTGTTTTTT.

The CDR3 DNA reads TGTGCCAGCAGCACCGGGACTAGCTATGAGCAGTTCTTC. This codes for CASSTGTSYEQFF. The chain couples TRBV7-9 to TRBJ2-1; 9 bases map to TRBD2. The length of the CDR3 is 13 residues. Germline lookup yields CDR1 SEHNR and CDR2 FQNEAQ (reference sequence). The J segment lost 8 bases and the V segment lost 5 bases, leaving 4 bases of the junction unmatched.

This rearrangement joins TRBV28 to TRBJ2-7; 10 positions match TRBD2. V dropped 6 bases and J dropped 1; count of bases not matched to a gene: 12. Per germline, CDR1 MDHEN and CDR2 SYDVKM. The CDR3 spans 17 residues. The CDR3 region is CASSLTTIAGGSYEQYF. In DNA form, the CDR3 reads TGTGCCAGCAGCCTAACCACCATAGCGGGAGGTTCCTACGAGCAGTACTTC.

The V gene is TRBV28, the J gene TRBJ2-1, with 8 bases lining up with TRBD1. The CDR3 has 15 residues. J was trimmed by 4 bases and V by 4 bases; bases with no gene match: 6. The germline gives CDR1 MDHEN, CDR2 SYDVKM. This chain's CDR3 is CASSSLDRAYNEQFF. For the CDR3, the DNA is TGTGCCAGCAGTTCCCTGGACAGGGCGTACAATGAGCAGTTCTTC.

V is TRBV7-8 and J is TRBJ2-1; D is perhaps TRBD2 (5 bases). The CDR3 has 15 amino acids. The germline V and J ends were trimmed by 7 bases and 10 bases, with 23 bases remaining between them. Germline assignment: CDR1 SGHVS and CDR2 FQNEAQ. CDR3 coding DNA: TGTGCCAGCACCAGCACGACTACCACACAATTGGAGCAGTTCTTC. It is translated as CASTSTTTTQLEQFF. Variable domain in full (rest from reference TRBV7-8 and TRBJ2-1): GAGVSQSPRYKVAKRGQDVALRCDPISGHVSLFWYQQALGQGPEFLTYFQNEAQLDKSGLPSDRFFAERPEGSVSTLKIQRTQQEDSAVYLCASTSTTTTQLEQFFGPGTRLTVL.

V and J are TRBV5-8 and TRBJ2-7; 11 nucleotides match TRBD1. This CDR3 is built from 14 residues. Germline loops: CDR1 SGHTS, CDR2 YDEGEE. The J segment lost 5 bases and the V segment lost 0 bases, leaving 1 base of the junction unmatched. CDR3 DNA: TGTGCCAGCAGCTTGGGGACAGGGGGCGACGAGCAGTACTTC. Translating it yields CASSLGTGGDEQYF.

This sequence joins TRBV9 and TRBJ1-3, with 7 bases matching TRBD1. This CDR3 is 14 amino acids long. Losses at the gene ends were 3 bases for V and 4 bases for J; bases not matched to a gene: 4. In germline, CDR1 is SGDLS, CDR2 YYNGEE. CDR3 sequence reads: CASSDRGTGNTIYF. In nucleotides, the CDR3 is TGTGCCAGCAGCGACAGGGGAACAGGAAACACCATATATTTT.

V usage is TRBV10-1 and J usage is TRBJ1-2; 10 nucleotides align to TRBD1. The CDR3 length is 16 residues. CDR1 is WNHNN and CDR2 is SYGVQD in the germline V gene (reference sequence). J gave up 7 bases and V 6 bases, and 14 bases lay outside the gene matches. The CDR3 bases are TGCGCCAGCAGCCCCGTCGCCGGGACAGGGGTCTCTGGCTACACCTTC. This encodes CASSPVAGTGVSGYTF.

The chain joins TRBV4-3 to TRBJ1-1, with 7 bases matching TRBD1. V trimming: 3 bases; J trimming: 5 bases; junction bases outside the gene matches: 9. In germline, CDR1 is LGHNA, CDR2 YSLEER. The CDR3 has 15 residues. For the CDR3, the DNA is TGCGCCAGCAGCCAGTTTAAGGACAGGCTTACTGAAGCTTTCTTT. It encodes CASSQFKDRLTEAFF.

The rearrangement uses TRBV5-1 and TRBJ1-3; maybe TRBD1 (6 bases). The CDR3 totals 17 residues. V was pared by 1 base and J by 2 bases, with 16 bases between. The germline V gene encodes CDR1 SGHRS and CDR2 YFSETQ. The DNA for the CDR3 is TGCGCCAGCAGCTTGCTTCTCACAGGGATTGCTGGAAACACCATATATTTT. Its protein is CASSLLLTGIAGNTIYF.

The gene calls are TRBV2 and TRBJ1-2; 7 nucleotides agree with TRBD1. Looked up from germline, CDR1 is SNHLY and CDR2 is FYNNEI. V lost 6 bases and J lost 2; bases outside the gene matches: 0. CDR3 length equals 12 residues. The CDR3 nucleotides read TGTGCCAGCAGGACAGGGAACTATGGCTACACCTTC. It codes for CASRTGNYGYTF.

The CDR3 nucleotides are TGTGCCAGCAGCTTGGGGACAAGGGGGCAGTATTTT. Translation: CASSLGTRGQYF. The chain joins TRBV11-3 to TRBJ2-3; maybe TRBD1 (6 bases). V lost 3 bases to trimming and J lost 11 bases, with 12 bases between them. CDR1 and CDR2 from the germline V gene are SGHNT and YENEEA. The CDR3 length is 12 residues.

The chain has TRBV6-5 and TRBJ2-7, with TRBD2 identical over 14 bases. V was clipped by 6 bases and J by 3 bases; unmatched bases: 1. The CDR3 spans 14 residues. Germline lookup yields CDR1 MNHEY and CDR2 SVGAGI. For the CDR3, the DNA is TGTGCCAGCAGAGGGACTAGCGGGAGCTACGAGCAGTACTTC. This codes for CASRGTSGSYEQYF.

The rearrangement joins TRBV11-2 to TRBJ1-4, with D unresolved. This CDR3 comprises 13 residues. Germline values: CDR1 SGHAT, CDR2 FQNNGV. V was pared by 4 bases and J by 8 bases, with 11 bases between. The CDR3 loop is CASSWAGYEKLFF. CDR3 in DNA: TGTGCCAGCAGCTGGGCAGGATACGAAAAACTGTTTTTT. Looking up the rest from reference TRBV11-2 and TRBJ1-4 gives the full variable domain: EAGVAQSPRYKIIEKRQSVAFWCNPISGHATLYWYQQILGQGPKLLIQFQNNGVVDDSQLPKDRFSAERLKGVDSTLKIQPAKLEDSAVYLCASSWAGYEKLFFGSGTQLSVL.

This sequence joins TRBV5-1 and TRBJ2-1; the match to TRBD2 covers 9 bases. Germline V CDR1 and CDR2: SGHRS, YFSETQ. J was trimmed by 6 bases and V by 1 base; bases with no gene match: 5. The CDR3 consists of 15 residues. The CDR3 nucleotides are TGCGCCAGCAGCTTGTTGACTAGCGGACTCAATGAGCAGTTCTTC. It is translated as CASSLLTSGLNEQFF.

The V gene is TRBV6-6, the J gene TRBJ1-2, with 7 bases fitting TRBD1. Germline V gene lookup returns CDR1 MNHNY and CDR2 SVGAGI (reference sequence). The J segment lost 3 bases and the V segment lost 0 bases, leaving 4 bases of the junction unmatched. The CDR3 has 15 amino acids. CDR3 sequence: CASSYSQGPYYGYTF. CDR3 DNA: TGTGCCAGCAGTTACTCACAGGGGCCGTACTATGGCTACACCTTC.

V is TRBV7-8 and J is TRBJ1-4, with no clear D. CDR1 is SGHVS and CDR2 is FQNEAQ in the germline V gene. There are 16 residues in the CDR3. The V end lost 4 bases, the J end lost 1 base, and 13 bases lay between the germline ends. CDR3 DNA: TGTGCCAGCAGCTCCTCTCCCGGGGTAACTAATGAAAAACTGTTTTTT. This translates into CASSSSPGVTNEKLFF.

This clone was found a few times. This rearrangement joins TRBV5-1 to TRBJ2-1; D possibly corresponds to TRBD2 (6 bases). Germline V CDR1 and CDR2: SGHRS, YFSETQ. V lost 0 bases and J 5 bases, leaving 15 bases between the germline ends. The CDR3 is 16 residues long. CDR3 DNA sequence: TGCGCCAGCAGCTTGGTTGGTAGCGGCCCCCACAATGAGCAGTTCTTC. It codes for CASSLVGSGPHNEQFF. Supplemented by reference TRBV5-1 and TRBJ2-1, the full variable domain reads KAGVTQTPRYLIKTRGQQVTLSCSPISGHRSVSWYQQTPGQGLQFLFEYFSETQRNKGNFPGRFSGRQFSNSRSEMNVSTLELGDSALYLCASSLVGSGPHNEQFFGPGTRLTVL.

The chain employs TRBV19 and TRBJ1-2; 10 nucleotides match TRBD1. Trimming cost V 5 bases and J 4 bases; bases outside gene matches: 4. CDR1 LNHDA and CDR2 SQIVND come from the germline V gene (reference sequence). The CDR3 runs to 14 residues. The CDR3 protein is CASSGGQGLYGYTF. The CDR3, as DNA: TGTGCCAGTAGTGGGGGACAGGGGCTCTATGGCTACACCTTC.